This TCR beta chain was found in a study of a mutant IDH1 vaccine in newly diagnosed glioma. V was trimmed by 2 bases and J by 10 bases, leaving 12 bases between them. CDR3 length: 13 residues. The germline V gene has CDR1 MNHEY and CDR2 SMNVEV (reference sequence). A note on this clone: Its antigen remains unknown.

As to time point: week 35, safety follow-up. All doses held 300 ug of mutant IDH1 20-mer peptide, with topical imiquimod. Libraries were prepared by immunoSEQ multiplex PCR; TCRdb keeps only in-frame clonotypes and omits some of them. The sample contains tens of thousands of clones, roughly 92% of which appear only once. The source was PBMCs, collected from a glioma patient whose treatment included an IDH1 peptide vaccine. The V call is TRBV27, the J call TRBJ2-1; D ambiguous. This TCR derives from a man aged 50 or older with glioma. In DNA form, the CDR3 reads TGTGCCAGCAGTTTAGTGGTTAGTAACGAGCAGTTCTTC. This codes for CASSLVVSNEQFF.